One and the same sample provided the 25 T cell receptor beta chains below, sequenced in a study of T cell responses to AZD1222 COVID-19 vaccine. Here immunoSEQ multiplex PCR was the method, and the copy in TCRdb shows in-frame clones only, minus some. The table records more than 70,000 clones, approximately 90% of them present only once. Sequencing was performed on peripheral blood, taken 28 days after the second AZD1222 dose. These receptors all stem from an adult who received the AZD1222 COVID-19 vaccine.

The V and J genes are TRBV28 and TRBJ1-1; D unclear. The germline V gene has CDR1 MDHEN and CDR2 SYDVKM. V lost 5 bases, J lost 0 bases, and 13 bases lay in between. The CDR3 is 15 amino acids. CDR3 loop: CASSLDLRLNTEAFF. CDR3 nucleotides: TGTGCCAGCAGTCTAGACCTGCGCTTGAACACTGAAGCTTTCTTT. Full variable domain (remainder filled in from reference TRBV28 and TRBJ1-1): DVKVTQSSRYLVKRTGEKVFLECVQDMDHENMFWYRQDPGLGLRLIYFSYDVKMKEKGDIPEGYSVSREKKERFSLILESASTNQTSMYLCASSLDLRLNTEAFFGQGTRLTVV.

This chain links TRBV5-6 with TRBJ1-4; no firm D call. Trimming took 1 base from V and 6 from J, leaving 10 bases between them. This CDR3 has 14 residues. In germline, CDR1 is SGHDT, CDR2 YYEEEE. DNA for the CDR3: TGTGCCAGCAGCTTGCGCTGGCTAGATGAAAAACTGTTTTTT. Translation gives CASSLRWLDEKLFF.

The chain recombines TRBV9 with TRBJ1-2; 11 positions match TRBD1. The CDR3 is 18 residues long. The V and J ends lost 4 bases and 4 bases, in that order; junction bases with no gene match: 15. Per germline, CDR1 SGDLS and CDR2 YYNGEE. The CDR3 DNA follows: TGTGCCAGCAGCCATCGAGGGACAGGGGGTCAAGGTATCTATGGCTACACCTTC. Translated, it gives CASSHRGTGGQGIYGYTF.

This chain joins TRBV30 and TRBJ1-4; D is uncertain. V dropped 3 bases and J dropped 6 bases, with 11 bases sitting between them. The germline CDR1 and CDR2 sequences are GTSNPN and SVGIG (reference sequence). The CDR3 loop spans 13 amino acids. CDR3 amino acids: CAWRSDFYEKLFF. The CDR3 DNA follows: TGTGCCTGGAGGTCGGACTTCTATGAAAAACTGTTTTTT.

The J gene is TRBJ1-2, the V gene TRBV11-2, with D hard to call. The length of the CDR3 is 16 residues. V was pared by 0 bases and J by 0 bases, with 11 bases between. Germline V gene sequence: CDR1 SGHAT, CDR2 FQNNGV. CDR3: CASSLDGGSSNYGYTF. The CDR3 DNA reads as TGTGCCAGCAGCTTAGATGGTGGTAGCTCTAACTATGGCTACACCTTC.

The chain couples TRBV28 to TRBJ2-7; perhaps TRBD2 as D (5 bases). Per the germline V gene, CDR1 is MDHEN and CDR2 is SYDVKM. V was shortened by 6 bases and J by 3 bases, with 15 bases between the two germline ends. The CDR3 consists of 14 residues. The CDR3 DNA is TGTGCCAGCAGCTCCGGAGGTCAGATCTACGAGCAGTACTTC. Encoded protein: CASSSGGQIYEQYF.

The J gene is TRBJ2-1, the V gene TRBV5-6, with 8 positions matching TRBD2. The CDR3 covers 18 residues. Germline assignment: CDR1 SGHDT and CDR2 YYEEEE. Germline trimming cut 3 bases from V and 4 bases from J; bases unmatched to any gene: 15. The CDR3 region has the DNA TGTGCCAGCAGCTCCGTGGGCCGTCAGGGCGGGGGGTACAATGAGCAGTTCTTC. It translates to CASSSVGRQGGGYNEQFF. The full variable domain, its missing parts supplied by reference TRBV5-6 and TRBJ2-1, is DAGVTQSPTHLIKTRGQQVTLRCSPKSGHDTVSWYQQALGQGPQFIFQYYEEEERQRGNFPDRFSGHQFPNYSSELNVNALLLGDSALYLCASSSVGRQGGGYNEQFFGPGTRLTVL.

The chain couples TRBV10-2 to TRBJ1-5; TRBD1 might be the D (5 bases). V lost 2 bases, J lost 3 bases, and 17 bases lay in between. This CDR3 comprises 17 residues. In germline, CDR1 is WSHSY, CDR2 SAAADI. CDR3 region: CASSERFGDGNNQPQHF. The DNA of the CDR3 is TGCGCCAGCAGTGAGAGGTTTGGGGACGGCAACAATCAGCCCCAGCATTTT.

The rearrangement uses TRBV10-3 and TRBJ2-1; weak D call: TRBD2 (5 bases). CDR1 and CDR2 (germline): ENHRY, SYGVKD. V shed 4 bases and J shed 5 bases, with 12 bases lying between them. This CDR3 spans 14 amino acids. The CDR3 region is CAISVSSGNNEQFF. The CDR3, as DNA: TGTGCCATCAGTGTGTCAAGCGGTAACAATGAGCAGTTCTTC.

The CDR3 bases are TGCGCCAGCAGCCAGGAGGGGTTGCTAGTAGGAAACGAGCAGTACTTC. Its translation is CASSQEGLLVGNEQYF. The chain combines TRBV4-1 with TRBJ2-7; maybe TRBD2 (6 bases). The ends were cut back, 3 bases at V and 5 bases at J, with 20 bases in the middle. The length of the CDR3 is 16 residues. Germline lookup yields CDR1 MGHRA and CDR2 YSYEKL.

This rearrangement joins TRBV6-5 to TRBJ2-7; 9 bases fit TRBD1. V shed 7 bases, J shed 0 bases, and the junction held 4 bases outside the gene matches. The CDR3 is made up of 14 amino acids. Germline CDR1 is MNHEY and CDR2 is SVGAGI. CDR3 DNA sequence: TGTGCCAGCAACAGGGACAGGGTCTCCTACGAGCAGTACTTC. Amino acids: CASNRDRVSYEQYF.

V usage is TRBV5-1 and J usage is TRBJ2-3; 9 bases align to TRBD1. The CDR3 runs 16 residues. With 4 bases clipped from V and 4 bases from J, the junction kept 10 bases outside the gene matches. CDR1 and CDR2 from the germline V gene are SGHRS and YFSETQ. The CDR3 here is CASSMTGTGKADTQYF. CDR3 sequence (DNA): TGCGCCAGCAGCATGACCGGGACAGGGAAGGCAGATACGCAGTATTTT. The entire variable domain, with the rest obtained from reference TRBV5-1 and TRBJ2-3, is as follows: KAGVTQTPRYLIKTRGQQVTLSCSPISGHRSVSWYQQTPGQGLQFLFEYFSETQRNKGNFPGRFSGRQFSNSRSEMNVSTLELGDSALYLCASSMTGTGKADTQYFGPGTRLTVL.

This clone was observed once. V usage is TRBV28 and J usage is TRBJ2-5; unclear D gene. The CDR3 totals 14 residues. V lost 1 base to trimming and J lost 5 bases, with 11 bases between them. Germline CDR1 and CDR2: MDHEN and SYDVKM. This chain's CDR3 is CASSLYGFLETQYF. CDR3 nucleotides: TGTGCCAGCAGTTTATACGGGTTCTTGGAGACCCAGTACTTC.

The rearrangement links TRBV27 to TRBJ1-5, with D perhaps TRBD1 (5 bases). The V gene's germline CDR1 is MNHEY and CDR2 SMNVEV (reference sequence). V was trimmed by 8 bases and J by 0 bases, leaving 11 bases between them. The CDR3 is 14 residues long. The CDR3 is CASLGRVSNQPQHF. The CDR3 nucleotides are TGTGCCAGCTTAGGCAGGGTTAGCAATCAGCCCCAGCATTTT.

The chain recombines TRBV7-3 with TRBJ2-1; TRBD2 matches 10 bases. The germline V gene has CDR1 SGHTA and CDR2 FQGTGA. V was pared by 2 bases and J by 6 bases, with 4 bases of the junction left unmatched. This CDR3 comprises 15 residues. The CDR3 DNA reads TGTGCCAGCAGCTTACTAGCGGGAGTTGGCAATGAGCAGTTCTTC. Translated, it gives CASSLLAGVGNEQFF.

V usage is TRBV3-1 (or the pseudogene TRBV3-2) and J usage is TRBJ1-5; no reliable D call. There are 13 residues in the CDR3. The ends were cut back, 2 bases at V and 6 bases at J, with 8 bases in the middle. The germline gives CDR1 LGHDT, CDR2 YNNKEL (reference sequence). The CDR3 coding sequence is TGTGCCAGCAGCCAAAGTCATGGTCAGCCCCAGCATTTT. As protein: CASSQSHGQPQHF.

In DNA form, the CDR3 reads TGCGCCAGCAGCTTGGTGATTCAGGGGCCGGGCACTGAAGCTTTCTTT. Translating gives CASSLVIQGPGTEAFF. The V gene is TRBV5-1, the J gene TRBJ1-1; D possibly corresponds to TRBD1 (6 bases). This CDR3 comprises 16 residues. Deletions cut 0 bases from V and 4 bases from J, with 16 bases between. CDR1 SGHRS and CDR2 YFSETQ come from the germline V gene.

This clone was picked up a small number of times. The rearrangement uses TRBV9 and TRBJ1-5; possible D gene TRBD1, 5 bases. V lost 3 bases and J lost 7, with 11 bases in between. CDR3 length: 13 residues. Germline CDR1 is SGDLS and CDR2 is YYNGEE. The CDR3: CASSAGIRQPQHF. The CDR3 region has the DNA TGTGCCAGCAGCGCAGGGATTCGGCAGCCCCAGCATTTT.

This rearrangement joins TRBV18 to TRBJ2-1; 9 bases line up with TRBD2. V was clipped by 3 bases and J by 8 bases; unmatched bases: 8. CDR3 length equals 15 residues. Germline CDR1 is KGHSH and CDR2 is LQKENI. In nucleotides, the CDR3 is TGTGCCAGCTCACCGGGGGCGGGAGGGCCCTATGAGCAGTTCTTC. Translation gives CASSPGAGGPYEQFF.

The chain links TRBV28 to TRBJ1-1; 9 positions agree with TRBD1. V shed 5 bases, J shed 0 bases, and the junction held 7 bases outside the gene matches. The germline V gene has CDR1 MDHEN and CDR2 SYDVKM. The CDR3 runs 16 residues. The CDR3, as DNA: TGTGCCAGCAGTGTTGGGACAGGGACTTTGAACACTGAAGCTTTCTTT. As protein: CASSVGTGTLNTEAFF.

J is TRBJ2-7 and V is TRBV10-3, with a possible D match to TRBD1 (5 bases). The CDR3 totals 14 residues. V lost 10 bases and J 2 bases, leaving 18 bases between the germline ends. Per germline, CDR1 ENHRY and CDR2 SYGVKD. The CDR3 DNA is TGTGCCAGCAGAGTCGGCAGGGATACCTACGAGCAGTACTTC. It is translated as CASRVGRDTYEQYF.

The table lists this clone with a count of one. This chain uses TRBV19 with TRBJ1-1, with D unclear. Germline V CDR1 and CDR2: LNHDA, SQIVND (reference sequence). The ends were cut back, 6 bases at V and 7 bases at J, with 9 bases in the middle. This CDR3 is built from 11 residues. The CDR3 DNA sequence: TGTGCCAGTAGCAAAAAGATTGAAGCTTTCTTT. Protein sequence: CASSKKIEAFF.

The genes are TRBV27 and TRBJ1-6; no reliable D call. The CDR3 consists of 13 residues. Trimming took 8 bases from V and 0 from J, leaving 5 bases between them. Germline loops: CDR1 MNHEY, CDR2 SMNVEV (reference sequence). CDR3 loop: CASLSSYNSPLHF. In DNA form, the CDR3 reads TGTGCCAGCCTTAGCTCCTATAATTCACCCCTCCACTTT.

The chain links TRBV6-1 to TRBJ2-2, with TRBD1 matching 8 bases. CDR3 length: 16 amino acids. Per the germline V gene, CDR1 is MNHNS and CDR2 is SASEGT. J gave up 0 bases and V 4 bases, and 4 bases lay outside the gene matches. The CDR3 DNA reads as TGTGCCAGCAGTGCTCAGGGGGCTGCGAACACCGGGGAGCTGTTTTTT. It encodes CASSAQGAANTGELFF.

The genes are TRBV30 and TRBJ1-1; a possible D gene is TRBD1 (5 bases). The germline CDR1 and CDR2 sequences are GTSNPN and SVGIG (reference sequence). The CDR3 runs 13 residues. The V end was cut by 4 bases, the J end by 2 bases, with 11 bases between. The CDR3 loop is CAWMSDSNTEAFF. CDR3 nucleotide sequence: TGTGCCTGGATGAGTGACAGCAACACTGAAGCTTTCTTT.